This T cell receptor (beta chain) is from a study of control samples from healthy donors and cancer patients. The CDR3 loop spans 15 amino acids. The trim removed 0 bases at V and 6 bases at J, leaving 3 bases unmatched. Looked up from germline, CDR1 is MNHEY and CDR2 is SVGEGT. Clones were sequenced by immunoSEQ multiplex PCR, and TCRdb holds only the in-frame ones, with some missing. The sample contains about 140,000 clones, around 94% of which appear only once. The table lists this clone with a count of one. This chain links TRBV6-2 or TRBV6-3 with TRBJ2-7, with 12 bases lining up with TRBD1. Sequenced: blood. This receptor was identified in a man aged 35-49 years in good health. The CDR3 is CASSYSGTGGPEQYF. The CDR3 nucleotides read TGTGCCAGCAGTTACTCCGGGACAGGGGGCCCCGAGCAGTACTTC.